This TCR beta chain was identified in a study of shared clonotypes between healthy human individuals. Regarding the study as a whole: The rarefaction results pointed to incomplete sorted-subset sequencing despite large depth.

This was a deep-level run. The repertoire was sequenced with immunoSEQ multiplex PCR; TCRdb's copy has only in-frame clones and lacks some. The sample includes under 2.5 million clones, 92% of them seen just once. This CDR3 contains 12 residues. Between the trimmed V and J ends, which lost 6 bases and 5 bases, there was a span of 10 bases. The germline V gene has CDR1 MDHEN and CDR2 SYDVKM. A single count supports this clone. Its antigen is still unknown. Other DNA sequences within the sample encode an identical CDR3. The chain uses TRBV28 and TRBJ1-2; tentatively, D is TRBD1 (6 bases). The sample taken for sequencing was naive CD4+ T cells from PBMCs. The subset was: CD45RA+ positively selected. The TCR comes from a man aged 18 to 35 in good health. Some clones in this sample may be carry-over from other donors' samples. The CDR3 here is CASSWDIYGYTF. CDR3 coding DNA: TGTGCCAGCAGCTGGGACATATATGGCTACACCTTC.